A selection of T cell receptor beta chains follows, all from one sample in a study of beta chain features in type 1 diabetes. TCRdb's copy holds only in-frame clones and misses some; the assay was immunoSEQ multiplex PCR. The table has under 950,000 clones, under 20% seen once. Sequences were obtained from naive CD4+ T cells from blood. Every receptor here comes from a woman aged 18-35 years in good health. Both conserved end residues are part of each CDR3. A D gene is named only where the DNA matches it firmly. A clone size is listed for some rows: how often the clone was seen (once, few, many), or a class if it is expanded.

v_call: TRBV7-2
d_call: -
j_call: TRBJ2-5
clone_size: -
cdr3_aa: CASSLVGETQYF
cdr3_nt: TGTGCCAGCAGCTTAGTAGGGGAGACCCAGTACTTC

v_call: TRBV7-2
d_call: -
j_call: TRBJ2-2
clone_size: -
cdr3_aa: CASSFSWGTANTGELFF
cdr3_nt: TGTGCCAGCAGCTTCAGTTGGGGAACAGCGAACACCGGGGAGCTGTTTTTT

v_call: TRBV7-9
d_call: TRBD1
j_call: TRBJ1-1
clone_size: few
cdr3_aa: CASSLYRDRSKNTEAFF
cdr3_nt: TGTGCCAGCAGCTTATATCGGGACAGGAGCAAGAACACTGAAGCTTTCTTT

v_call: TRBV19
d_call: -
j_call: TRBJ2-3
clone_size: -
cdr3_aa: CASSTHRDTQYF
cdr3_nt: TGTGCCAGTAGTACCCACAGAGATACGCAGTATTTT

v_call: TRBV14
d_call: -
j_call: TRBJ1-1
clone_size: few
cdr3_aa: CASSLQENTEAFF
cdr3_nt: TGTGCCAGCAGCTTACAGGAGAACACTGAAGCTTTCTTT

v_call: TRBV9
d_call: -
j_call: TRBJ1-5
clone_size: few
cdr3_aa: CASSVTGLGSEPQHF
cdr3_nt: TGTGCCAGCAGCGTTACAGGCCTGGGTTCTGAGCCCCAGCATTTT

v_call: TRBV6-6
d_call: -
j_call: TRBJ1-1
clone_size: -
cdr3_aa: CASSYSTGSEAFF
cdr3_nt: TGTGCCAGCAGTTACTCTACAGGGTCTGAAGCTTTCTTT

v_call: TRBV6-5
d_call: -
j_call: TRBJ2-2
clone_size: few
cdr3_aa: CASSRRVTGELFF
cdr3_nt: TGTGCCAGCAGTCGCAGGGTAACCGGGGAGCTGTTTTTT

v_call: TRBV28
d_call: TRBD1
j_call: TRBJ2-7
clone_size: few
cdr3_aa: CASSSGTGIYEQYF
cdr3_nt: TGTGCCAGCAGTTCCGGGACAGGGATATACGAGCAGTACTTC

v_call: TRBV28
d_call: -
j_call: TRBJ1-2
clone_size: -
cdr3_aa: CASSIRVWGRGPHYGYTF
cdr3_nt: TGTGCCAGCAGCATCCGAGTCTGGGGACGGGGCCCTCACTATGGCTACACCTTC

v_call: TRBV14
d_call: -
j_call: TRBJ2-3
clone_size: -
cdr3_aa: CASSQDRGTSTDTQYF
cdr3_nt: TGTGCCAGCAGCCAAGATCGGGGGACCAGCACAGATACGCAGTATTTT

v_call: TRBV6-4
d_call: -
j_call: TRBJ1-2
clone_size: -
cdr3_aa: CASSERAFPTRSYGYTF
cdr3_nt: TGTGCCAGCAGTGAGAGGGCCTTTCCAACAAGGAGCTATGGCTACACCTTC

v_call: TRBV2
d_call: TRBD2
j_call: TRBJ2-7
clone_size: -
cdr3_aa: CASRRTSTYEQYF
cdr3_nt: TGTGCCAGCAGGAGGACTAGTACCTACGAGCAGTACTTC

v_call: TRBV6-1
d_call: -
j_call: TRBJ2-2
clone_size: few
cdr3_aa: CASRATKNTGELFF
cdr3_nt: TGTGCCAGCAGAGCCACGAAGAACACCGGGGAGCTGTTTTTT

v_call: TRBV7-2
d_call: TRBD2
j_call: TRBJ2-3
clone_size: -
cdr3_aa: CASSTTIAGGKDTQYF
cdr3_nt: TGTGCCAGCAGCACCACTATAGCGGGAGGAAAAGATACGCAGTATTTT

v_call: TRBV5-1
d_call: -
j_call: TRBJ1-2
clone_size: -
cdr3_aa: CASSRGTLTNYGYTF
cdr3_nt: TGCGCCAGCAGTCGCGGGACGTTGACTAACTATGGCTACACCTTC

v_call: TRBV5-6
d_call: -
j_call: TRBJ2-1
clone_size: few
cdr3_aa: CASSFARAALPHEQFF
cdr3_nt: TGTGCCAGCAGCTTTGCCCGGGCAGCCCTGCCTCATGAGCAGTTCTTC

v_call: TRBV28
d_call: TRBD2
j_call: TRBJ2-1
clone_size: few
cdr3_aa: CASIHVGLANEQFF
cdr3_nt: TGTGCCAGCATCCACGTGGGACTAGCCAATGAGCAGTTCTTC

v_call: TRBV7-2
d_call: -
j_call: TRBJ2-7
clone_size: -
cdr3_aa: CASSRLDGEQYF
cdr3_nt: TGTGCCAGCAGCCGTTTGGACGGCGAGCAGTACTTC

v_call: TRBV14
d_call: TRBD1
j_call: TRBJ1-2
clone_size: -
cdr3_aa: CASSQEGRTGWFGYTF
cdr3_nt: TGTGCCAGCAGCCAAGAAGGTCGGACAGGGTGGTTTGGCTACACCTTC

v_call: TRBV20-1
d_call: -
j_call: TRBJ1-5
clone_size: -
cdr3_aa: CSAGGDQPQHF
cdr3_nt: TGCAGTGCGGGAGGGGATCAGCCCCAGCATTTT